These T cell receptor beta chains were read from a single sample in a study of a mutant IDH1 vaccine in newly diagnosed glioma. Their antigens remain unidentified. Libraries were prepared by immunoSEQ multiplex PCR; TCRdb keeps only in-frame clonotypes and omits some of them. The top ten hold less than 15% of the sample, which has roughly 19,000 clones, around 80% seen once. Sequenced here: PBMCs, sampled from a glioma patient whose treatment included an IDH1 peptide vaccine. These receptors all stem from a man younger than 40 with glioma. The CDR3 runs from the conserved cysteine through the conserved F or W. The D gene is left open where the match is weak. The listing skips clone size in some rows; elsewhere it reads once, few, many or a size class.

few . TRBJ2-4 TRBV28 CASRGESDLAKNIQYF TGTGCCAGCAGGGGGGAGTCCGACCTAGCCAAAAACATTCAGTACTTC
once . TRBJ2-7 TRBV2 CASMYHSYEQYF TGTGCCAGCATGTATCACTCCTACGAGCAGTACTTC
. TRBD2 TRBJ2-7 TRBV27 CASSMGTSGNEQYF TGTGCCAGCAGTATGGGGACTAGCGGGAACGAGCAGTACTTC
. TRBD1 TRBJ1-1 TRBV25-1 CASTTDRANTEAFF TGTGCCAGCACCACGGACAGGGCAAACACTGAAGCTTTCTTT
. TRBD1 TRBJ1-2 TRBV5-1 CASSLALDRGKGYGYTF TGCGCCAGCAGCTTGGCCTTGGACAGGGGAAAAGGCTATGGCTACACCTTC
. . TRBJ2-7 TRBV9 CASSVAGQSSSYEQYF TGTGCCAGCAGCGTAGCCGGACAGTCAAGCTCCTACGAGCAGTACTTC
. . TRBJ2-7 TRBV30 CAWSTLGYEQYF TGTGCCTGGAGTACCCTTGGCTACGAGCAGTACTTC
. . TRBJ1-1 TRBV10-3 CAISVAGGGGTEAFF TGTGCCATCAGTGTCGCGGGCGGCGGGGGCACTGAAGCTTTCTTT
. . TRBJ1-1 TRBV6-4 CASSARRGGETEAFF TGTGCCAGCAGCGCCCGACGGGGAGGAGAAACTGAAGCTTTCTTT
. TRBD1 TRBJ1-2 TRBV19 CASSQGDRGGGYTF TGTGCCAGTAGCCAGGGGGACAGGGGAGGAGGCTACACCTTC
. . TRBJ2-2 TRBV27 CASSSQGGANTGELFF TGTGCCAGCAGTTCCCAGGGGGGGGCGAACACCGGGGAGCTGTTTTTT
once . TRBJ2-7 TRBV4-1 CASSHLQRSPPGSDEQYF TGCGCCAGCAGCCACCTCCAGAGGAGCCCCCCGGGGTCGGACGAGCAGTACTTC
. TRBD1 TRBJ2-1 TRBV30 CAWSSGTALNEQFF TGTGCCTGGAGTTCGGGGACAGCCCTCAATGAGCAGTTCTTC
. . TRBJ2-3 TRBV2 CASSEGRYTDTQYF TGTGCCAGCAGTGAGGGCAGATACACAGATACGCAGTATTTT
. TRBD1 TRBJ1-3 TRBV25-1 CASSERTGGGGNTIYF TGTGCCAGCAGTGAGCGCACAGGGGGCGGTGGAAACACCATATATTTT
. TRBD2 TRBJ2-2 TRBV19 CASSMETSGIGTGELFF TGTGCCAGTAGTATGGAGACTAGCGGGATTGGGACCGGGGAGCTGTTTTTT
. . TRBJ2-4 TRBV4-2 CASSQVPGMGGNIQYF TGTGCCAGCAGCCAGGTCCCGGGAATGGGGGGAAACATTCAGTACTTC
medium-sized . TRBJ2-7 TRBV2 CASSEDGAYEQYF TGTGCCAGCAGTGAAGACGGGGCCTACGAGCAGTACTTC
. TRBD2 TRBJ2-3 TRBV5-6 CASSSLTSGRAGDTQYF TGTGCCAGCAGCTCTTTGACTAGCGGGAGGGCTGGAGATACGCAGTATTTT
. TRBD2 TRBJ2-3 TRBV5-4 CASSIQTSGRTDTQYF TGTGCCAGCAGCATACAGACTAGCGGGAGGACAGATACGCAGTATTTT
. . TRBJ1-1 TRBV2 CASSYGGLAAFF TGTGCCAGCAGTTACGGGGGGTTAGCAGCTTTCTTT
. . TRBJ1-1 TRBV18 CASSPGVEIGGGAFF TGTGCCAGCTCACCAGGGGTTGAGATCGGTGGTGGAGCTTTCTTT
. . TRBJ2-1 TRBV2 CASSVEGRNEQFF TGTGCCAGCAGTGTCGAGGGACGGAATGAGCAGTTCTTC
. . TRBJ1-3 TRBV11-2 CASSFTPTQSSGNTIYF TGTGCCAGCAGCTTTACCCCGACCCAGAGCTCTGGAAACACCATATATTTT
. TRBD1 TRBJ2-1 TRBV4-1 CASSRQGKRHEQFF TGCGCCAGCAGCCGACAGGGGAAACGCCATGAGCAGTTCTTC
. . TRBJ2-2 TRBV5-1 CASSLQGVAVNTGELFF TGCGCCAGCAGCTTACAGGGCGTAGCGGTGAACACCGGGGAGCTGTTTTTT
. . TRBJ2-1 TRBV4-1 CASSQSPTNSYNEQFF TGCGCCAGCAGCCAGAGTCCGACTAACTCCTACAATGAGCAGTTCTTC